The source of this T cell receptor (beta chain) is a study of blood T cell repertoires in COVID-19. The CDR3 loop spans 17 amino acids. The germline V gene encodes CDR1 LNHNV and CDR2 YYDKDF (reference sequence). V shed 3 bases, J shed 5 bases, and the junction held 11 bases outside the gene matches. Some clones are missing from TCRdb's copy, which holds only in-frame ones; the method was immunoSEQ multiplex PCR. The sample gives some 450,000 clones, around 89% of which show up once; around an eighth is in the top ten. Patients of the Seattle cohort, enrolled during active infection, were followed longitudinally.

This TCR was recovered from a woman between 45 and 60 years old with COVID-19, enrolled during active disease. Specimen: peripheral blood. This chain uses TRBV15 with TRBJ2-4; 9 bases line up with TRBD1. CDR3 DNA: TGTGCCACCAGCAGCTTACAGGGGGCTAATGGGGAAAACATTCAGTACTTC. It codes for CATSSLQGANGENIQYF. Using reference TRBV15 and TRBJ2-4 for the parts outside the CDR3, the full variable domain is DAMVIQNPRYQVTQFGKPVTLSCSQTLNHNVMYWYQQKSSQAPKLLFHYYDKDFNNEADTPDNFQSRRPNTSFCFLDIRSPGLGDTAMYLCATSSLQGANGENIQYFGAGTRLSVL.